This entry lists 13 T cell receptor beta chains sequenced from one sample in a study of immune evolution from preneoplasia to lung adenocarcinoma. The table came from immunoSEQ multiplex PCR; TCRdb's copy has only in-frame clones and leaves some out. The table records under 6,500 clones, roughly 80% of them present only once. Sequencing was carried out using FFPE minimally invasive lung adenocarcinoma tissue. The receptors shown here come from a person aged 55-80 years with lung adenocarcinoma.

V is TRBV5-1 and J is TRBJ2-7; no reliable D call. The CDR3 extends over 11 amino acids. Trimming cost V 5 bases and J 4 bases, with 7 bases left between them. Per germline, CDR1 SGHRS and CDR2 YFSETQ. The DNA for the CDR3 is TGCGCCAGCAGTACCGGGTACGAGCAGTACTTC. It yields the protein CASSTGYEQYF. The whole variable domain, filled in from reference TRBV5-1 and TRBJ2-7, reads KAGVTQTPRYLIKTRGQQVTLSCSPISGHRSVSWYQQTPGQGLQFLFEYFSETQRNKGNFPGRFSGRQFSNSRSEMNVSTLELGDSALYLCASSTGYEQYFGPGTRLTVT.

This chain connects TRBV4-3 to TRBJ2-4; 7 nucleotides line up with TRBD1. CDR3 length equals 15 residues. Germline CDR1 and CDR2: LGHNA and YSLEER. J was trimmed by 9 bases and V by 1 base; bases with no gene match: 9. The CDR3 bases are TGCGCCAGCAGCCAAGTTGGTCAGGGGGTCGGCATTCAGTACTTC. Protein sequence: CASSQVGQGVGIQYF.

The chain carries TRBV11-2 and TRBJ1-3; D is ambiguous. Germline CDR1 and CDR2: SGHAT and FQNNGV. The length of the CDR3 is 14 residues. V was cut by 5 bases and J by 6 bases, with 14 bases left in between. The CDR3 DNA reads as TGTGCCAGCAGCCGCCCTCGAGACACAAACACCATATATTTT. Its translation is CASSRPRDTNTIYF.

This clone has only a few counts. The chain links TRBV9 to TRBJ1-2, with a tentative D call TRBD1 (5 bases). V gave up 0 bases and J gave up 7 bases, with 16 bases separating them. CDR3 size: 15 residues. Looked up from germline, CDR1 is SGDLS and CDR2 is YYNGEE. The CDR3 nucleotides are TGTGCCAGCAGCGTAGACGGCAGGGTCATGGCTGGCTACACCTTC. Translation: CASSVDGRVMAGYTF.

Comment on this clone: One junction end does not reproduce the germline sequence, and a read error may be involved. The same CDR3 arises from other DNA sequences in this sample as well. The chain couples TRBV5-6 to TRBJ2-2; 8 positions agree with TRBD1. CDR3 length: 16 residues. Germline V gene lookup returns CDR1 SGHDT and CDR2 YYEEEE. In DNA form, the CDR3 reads TGTGCTAGCAGCCGAGGGGCAGGGGGCGATACCGGGGAGCTGTTTTTT. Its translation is CASSRGAGGDTGELFF. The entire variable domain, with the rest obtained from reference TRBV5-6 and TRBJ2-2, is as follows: DAGVTQSPTHLIKTRGQQVTLRCSPKSGHDTVSWYQQALGQGPQFIFQYYEEEERQRGNFPDRFSGHQFPNYSSELNVNALLLGDSALYLCASSRGAGGDTGELFFGEGSRLTVL.

CDR3 residues: CASSKSDSFGEAFF. CDR3 DNA sequence: TGTGCCAGCAGTAAGTCGGACAGTTTCGGTGAAGCTTTCTTT. This rearrangement joins TRBV6-1 to TRBJ1-1, with D possibly TRBD1 on 6 matching bases. Trimming shortened V by 5 bases and J by 7 bases, and 17 bases separated the two germline ends. The CDR3 consists of 14 residues. Germline CDR1 is MNHNS and CDR2 is SASEGT.

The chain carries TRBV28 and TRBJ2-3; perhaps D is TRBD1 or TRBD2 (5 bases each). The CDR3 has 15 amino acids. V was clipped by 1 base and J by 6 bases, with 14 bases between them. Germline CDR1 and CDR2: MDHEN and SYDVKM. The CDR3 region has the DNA TGTGCCAGCAGTTTATATGCCCTAGGGGAGGATACGCAGTATTTT. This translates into CASSLYALGEDTQYF.

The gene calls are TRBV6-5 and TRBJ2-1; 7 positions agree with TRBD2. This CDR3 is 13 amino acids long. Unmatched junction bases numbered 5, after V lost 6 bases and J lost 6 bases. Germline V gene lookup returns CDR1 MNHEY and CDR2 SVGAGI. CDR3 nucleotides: TGTGCCAGCAGCCTAAGCGGGGTCAATGAGCAGTTCTTC. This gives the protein CASSLSGVNEQFF.

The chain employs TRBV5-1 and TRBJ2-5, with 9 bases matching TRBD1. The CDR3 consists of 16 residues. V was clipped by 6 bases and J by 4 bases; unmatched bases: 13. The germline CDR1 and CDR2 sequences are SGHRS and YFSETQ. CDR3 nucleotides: TGCGCCAGCACCTACGGGACAGGGCCGAGGGTAGAGACCCAGTACTTC. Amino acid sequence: CASTYGTGPRVETQYF.

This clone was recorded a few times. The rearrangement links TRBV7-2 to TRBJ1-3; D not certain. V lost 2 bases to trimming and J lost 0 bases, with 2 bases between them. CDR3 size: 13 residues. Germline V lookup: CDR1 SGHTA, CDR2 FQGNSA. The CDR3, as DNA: TGTGCCAGCAGCTTACACTCTGGAAACACCATATATTTT. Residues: CASSLHSGNTIYF.

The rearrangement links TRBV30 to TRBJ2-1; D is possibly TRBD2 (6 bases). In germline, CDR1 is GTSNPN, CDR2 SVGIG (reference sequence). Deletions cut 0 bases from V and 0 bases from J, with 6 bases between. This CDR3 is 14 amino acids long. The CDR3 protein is CAWSVAGSYNEQFF. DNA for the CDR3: TGTGCCTGGAGTGTAGCGGGCTCCTACAATGAGCAGTTCTTC. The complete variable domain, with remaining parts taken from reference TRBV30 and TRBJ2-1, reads SQTIHQWPATLVQPVGSPLSLECTVEGTSNPNLYWYRQAAGRGLQLLFYSVGIGQISSEVPQNLSASRPQDRQFILSSKKLLLSDSGFYLCAWSVAGSYNEQFFGPGTRLTVL.

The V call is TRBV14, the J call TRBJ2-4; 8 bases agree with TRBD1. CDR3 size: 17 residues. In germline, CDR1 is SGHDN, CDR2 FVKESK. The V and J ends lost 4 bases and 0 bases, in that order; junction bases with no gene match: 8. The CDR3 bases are TGTGCCAGCAGCCCATCCAGGGGGCGATTAGCCAAAAACATTCAGTACTTC. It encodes CASSPSRGRLAKNIQYF.

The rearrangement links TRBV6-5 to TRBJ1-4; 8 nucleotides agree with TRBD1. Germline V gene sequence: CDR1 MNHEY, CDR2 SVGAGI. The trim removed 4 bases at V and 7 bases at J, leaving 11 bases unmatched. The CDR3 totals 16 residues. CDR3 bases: TGTGCCAGCAGTTTCTACCGGGGGACAGGACCTGAAAAACTGTTTTTT. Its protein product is CASSFYRGTGPEKLFF.